A single sample gave rise to the 4 T cell receptor beta chains below, sequenced in a study of shared clonotypes between healthy human individuals. Assay: immunoSEQ multiplex PCR; the TCRdb copy retains only in-frame clones and omits some. The table has about 480,000 clones, 75% to 80% seen once; the top ten hold around 13%. The specimen was PBMCs. All receptors come from a woman aged 40 to 49 in good health. Some clones in this sample may be carry-over from other donors' samples.

This clone was seen a single time. The gene calls are TRBV5-1 and TRBJ2-5; D is unclear. The CDR3 has 14 amino acids. With 4 bases removed from V and 0 bases from J, the gap between germline ends came to 10 bases. Looked up from germline, CDR1 is SGHRS and CDR2 is YFSETQ. The CDR3 DNA sequence: TGCGCCAGCAGCACTGGTCAGCACCAAGAGACCCAGTACTTC. This codes for CASSTGQHQETQYF.

Turning to this clone: The same CDR3 arises from other DNA sequences in this sample as well. This chain connects TRBV18 to TRBJ2-1, with D tentatively TRBD1 (6 bases). The length of the CDR3 is 15 residues. Germline V gene data show CDR1 as KGHSH and CDR2 as LQKENI. With 6 bases removed from V and 0 bases from J, the gap between germline ends came to 12 bases. The CDR3 DNA reads as TGTGCCAGCTCGCCTCAGGGGAGCTCCTACAATGAGCAGTTCTTC. Translating it yields CASSPQGSSYNEQFF.

This sequence joins TRBV7-3 and TRBJ2-7; D is undetermined. The CDR3 runs 12 residues. Germline V gene lookup returns CDR1 SGHTA and CDR2 FQGTGA. The ends were cut back, 6 bases at V and 7 bases at J, with 13 bases in the middle. CDR3 loop: CASSLDRGEQYF. In DNA, the CDR3 is TGTGCCAGCAGTTTAGACCGAGGAGAGCAGTACTTC.

The chain is built from TRBV19 and TRBJ2-7; D call uncertain. The CDR3 has 16 amino acids. The V gene's germline CDR1 is LNHDA and CDR2 SQIVND (reference sequence). V lost 7 bases and J 1 base, leaving 20 bases between the germline ends. The CDR3 DNA sequence: TGTGCCAGTAACCCCAGTATTGCCGGCTTTTCCTACGAGCAGTACTTC. Its protein product is CASNPSIAGFSYEQYF.